Given below is one T cell receptor beta chain in context. What it binds is unknown. The data belong to a study of T cell repertoires in cytomegalovirus infection. Study results and caveats: Across the ex vivo response, the dominant clonotypes were HLA-C-restricted CMV-specific TCR beta clonotypes. The cumulative frequency of public TCR beta families identified carriers of CMV plus the relevant HLA.

Using its own MiXCR run on the reads, TCRdb lists one record per CDR3 protein. The data contain around 120,000 distinct CDR3 sequences, less than 55% of them seen just once; the ten biggest clones take up approximately 69%. The V gene's germline CDR1 is LNHDA and CDR2 SQIVND (reference sequence). The CDR3 is made up of 14 amino acids. V gave up 3 bases and J gave up 2 bases, with 10 bases separating them. This clonotype was sampled from a human donor in good health (CMV status not recorded). Some clones in this sample may be carry-over from other donors' samples. The chain carries TRBV19 and TRBJ1-2; tentatively, D is TRBD1 (5 bases). Sample: CD8+ T cells from cultured PBMCs, taken from culture after CMV antigen stimulation. This CDR3 reads CASSIPGLNYGYTF. CDR3 bases: TGTGCCAGTAGTATCCCAGGGTTGAACTATGGCTACACCTTC. The full variable domain, in which reference TRBV19 and TRBJ1-2 provide the parts outside the CDR3, is DGGITQSPKYLFRKEGQNVTLSCEQNLNHDAMYWYRQDPGQGLRLIYYSQIVNDFQKGDIAEGYSVSREKKESFPLTVTSAQKNPTAFYLCASSIPGLNYGYTFGSGTRLTVV.